Below are 15 T cell receptor beta chains sequenced from a single sample in a study of neoadjuvant anti-PD-1 for oral cavity cancer. Regarding time point: after neoadjuvant nivolumab, at surgical resection. The assay was immunoSEQ multiplex PCR, and TCRdb's table has in-frame clones only and misses some. The sample consists of about 68,000 clones, 85% of them appearing once. The source material was PBMCs, sampled after nivolumab (anti-PD-1) treatment. The receptors were gathered from a person aged 40 to 85 with oral cavity squamous cell carcinoma.

As for this clone: Compared with germline, one end of the junction differs, possibly owing to a read error. The chain joins TRBV5-8 to TRBJ1-2; 8 bases fit TRBD1. Germline assignment: CDR1 SGHTS and CDR2 YDEGEE. CDR3 size: 13 residues. The CDR3 loop reads CASSLAGTGPLGF. As DNA, the CDR3 is TGTGCCAGCAGCTTGGCGGGGACAGGACCTCTAGGATTC.

CDR3 amino acids: CASSESFGTDTQYF. In DNA form, the CDR3 reads TGCGCCAGCAGTGAGTCTTTTGGCACAGATACGCAGTATTTT. The genes are TRBV10-1 and TRBJ2-3; D unresolved. This CDR3 spans 14 amino acids. Germline CDR1 WNHNN, CDR2 SYGVQD (reference sequence). Trimming left V 0 bases short and J 1 base short, with 5 bases between.

Here the CDR3 reads CASSVVPYAGGSNEQFF. The CDR3 DNA reads TGTGCCAGCAGCGTAGTCCCCTATGCGGGAGGGTCCAATGAGCAGTTCTTC. The gene calls are TRBV9 and TRBJ2-1; 9 bases are shared with TRBD2. The germline V gene has CDR1 SGDLS and CDR2 YYNGEE. The CDR3 runs to 17 residues. The V gene end was trimmed by 0 bases and the J gene end by 6 bases; junction bases not matched to a gene: 10. The variable domain in full, with the rest retrieved from reference TRBV9 and TRBJ2-1, is DSGVTQTPKHLITATGQRVTLRCSPRSGDLSVYWYQQSLDQGLQFLIQYYNGEERAKGNILERFSAQQFPDLHSELNLSSLELGDSALYFCASSVVPYAGGSNEQFFGPGTRLTVL.

Remarks on this clone: This CDR3 is also generated by other DNA sequences in the sample. The chain uses TRBV7-8 and TRBJ1-5, with 7 bases aligning to TRBD1. This CDR3 has 14 amino acids. CDR1 is SGHVS, CDR2 FQNEAQ, per germline. V was pared by 4 bases and J by 0 bases, with 0 bases of the junction left unmatched. The CDR3 region is CASSSGGSNQPQHF. The CDR3 DNA follows: TGTGCCAGCAGCTCAGGGGGTAGCAATCAGCCCCAGCATTTT.

The chain has TRBV7-9 and TRBJ2-1; 7 nucleotides agree with TRBD2. After removal of 4 bases from V and 0 bases from J, the junction contained 6 bases not matched to a gene. CDR1 and CDR2 (germline): SEHNR, FQNEAQ (reference sequence). The CDR3 sequence is 16 residues long. The CDR3 bases are TGTGCCAGCAGCTCCCCGACTAGCAGCTCCTACAATGAGCAGTTCTTC. Residues: CASSSPTSSSYNEQFF.

The V call is TRBV6-5, the J call TRBJ1-2; a possible D gene is TRBD1 (6 bases). This CDR3 spans 13 amino acids. Germline CDR1 reads MNHEY; CDR2 reads SVGAGI. V lost 6 bases to trimming and J lost 5 bases, with 13 bases between them. CDR3 loop: CASSPGGGYGYTF. The CDR3 DNA sequence: TGTGCCAGCAGCCCCGGAGGGGGGTATGGCTACACCTTC.

The chain uses TRBV5-6 and TRBJ1-1, with D perhaps matching TRBD1 (6 bases). The V gene lost 0 bases and the J gene lost 5 bases, with 14 bases spanning the gap. This CDR3 spans 15 amino acids. Germline CDR1 SGHDT, CDR2 YYEEEE. CDR3 nucleotide sequence: TGTGCCAGCAGCTTGGATCTCAGGGGTGGGACTGAAGCTTTCTTT. It codes for CASSLDLRGGTEAFF. Full variable domain (remainder filled in from reference TRBV5-6 and TRBJ1-1): DAGVTQSPTHLIKTRGQQVTLRCSPKSGHDTVSWYQQALGQGPQFIFQYYEEEERQRGNFPDRFSGHQFPNYSSELNVNALLLGDSALYLCASSLDLRGGTEAFFGQGTRLTVV.

This chain links TRBV30 with TRBJ2-7; 7 nucleotides match TRBD2. There are 11 residues in the CDR3. After removal of 5 bases from V and 6 bases from J, the junction contained 4 bases not matched to a gene. The germline V gene encodes CDR1 GTSNPN and CDR2 SVGIG (reference sequence). The CDR3 is CAWGGVFEQYF. CDR3 sequence (DNA): TGTGCCTGGGGGGGGGTCTTCGAGCAGTACTTC.

This clone was recorded only once. The rearrangement uses TRBV7-2 and TRBJ2-7; unclear D gene. This CDR3 contains 14 residues. Germline lookup yields CDR1 SGHTA and CDR2 FQGNSA. V lost 1 base and J lost 0, with 7 bases in between. As DNA, the CDR3 is TGTGCCAGCAGCTTAGTCGTCAGCTCCTACGAGCAGTACTTC. Translating gives CASSLVVSSYEQYF.

The chain combines TRBV28 with TRBJ2-4; 7 bases are a match to TRBD2. The length of the CDR3 is 17 residues. CDR1 MDHEN and CDR2 SYDVKM come from the germline V gene. V lost 6 bases to trimming and J lost 0 bases; unmatched junction nucleotides: 11. The CDR3 loop reads CASSLRGGTLAKNIQYF. CDR3 coding DNA: TGTGCCAGCAGCCTAAGGGGAGGGACGCTAGCCAAAAACATTCAGTACTTC.

CDR3 bases: TGTGCCAGTAGTATGGTGGTACAGGGGGGAGAAAAACTGTTTTTT. The encoded protein is CASSMVVQGGEKLFF. This sequence joins TRBV19 and TRBJ1-4; 8 bases line up with TRBD1. Germline CDR1 and CDR2: LNHDA and SQIVND (reference sequence). After removal of 3 bases from V and 8 bases from J, the junction contained 8 bases not matched to a gene. This CDR3 spans 15 amino acids.

The chain recombines TRBV5-1 with TRBJ2-7, with 10 nucleotides matching TRBD1. Per the germline V gene, CDR1 is SGHRS and CDR2 is YFSETQ. V gave up 4 bases and J gave up 1 base; unmatched junction bases: 8. The CDR3 contains 16 residues. This chain's CDR3 is CASSARGGQGSYEQYF. The CDR3 DNA follows: TGCGCCAGCAGCGCCCGTGGGGGACAGGGGTCCTACGAGCAGTACTTC.

The J gene is TRBJ1-1, the V gene TRBV28; D remains ambiguous. The ends were cut back, 4 bases at V and 8 bases at J, with 17 bases in the middle. Germline-derived CDR1 and CDR2 are MDHEN and SYDVKM. This CDR3 comprises 14 residues. Here the CDR3 reads CASSSVSPMREAFF. The CDR3 DNA is TGTGCCAGCAGTTCGGTATCCCCAATGAGAGAAGCTTTCTTT.

This chain connects TRBV28 to TRBJ2-5; 7 bases are shared with TRBD1. Germline V gene lookup returns CDR1 MDHEN and CDR2 SYDVKM. CDR3 size: 14 residues. The junction had 9 bases not matched to a gene; V was cut back by 6 bases and J by 5 bases. The CDR3, as DNA: TGTGCCAGCAGCCCGGGACAGCTTAGGGAGACCCAGTACTTC. This encodes CASSPGQLRETQYF. The entire variable domain, with the rest obtained from reference TRBV28 and TRBJ2-5, is as follows: DVKVTQSSRYLVKRTGEKVFLECVQDMDHENMFWYRQDPGLGLRLIYFSYDVKMKEKGDIPEGYSVSREKKERFSLILESASTNQTSMYLCASSPGQLRETQYFGPGTRLLVL.

The chain has TRBV4-1 and TRBJ2-1; 12 bases agree with TRBD2. Germline CDR1 reads MGHRA; CDR2 reads YSYEKL. CDR3 length: 17 residues. V lost 1 base, J lost 6 bases, and 7 bases stayed unmatched. The CDR3 loop reads CASSQGLAGVNFNEQFF. CDR3 nucleotide sequence: TGCGCCAGCAGCCAAGGACTAGCGGGAGTCAACTTCAATGAGCAGTTCTTC.